This T cell receptor (beta chain) was obtained from a study of vaccination and CD4 T cells after COVID-19. Scientists ran DNA taken from cultured CD4+ T cells through the Oncomine TCR Beta short-read assay for sequencing. TCRdb recomputed calls from the PCR reads with MiXCR, one row per CDR3 protein. This repertoire shows nearly 15,000 distinct CDR3 sequences, approximately 48% found once; its top ten account for around 7.9%. As for treatment: approximately nine-day PBMC culture with coronavirus spike peptide pools or control peptides (ViraFEST assay). This clonotype came up a few times. As yet, its antigen is unknown. Input material: CD4+ T cells from blood, cultured in vitro. The clonotype originates from a human donor who had recovered from COVID-19.

CDR3 sequence reads: CASSIVGTNTEAFF. DNA of the CDR3: TGTGCCAGTAGTATAGTAGGAACGAACACTGAAGCTTTCTTT. The chain carries TRBV19 and TRBJ1-1; D is undetermined. The germline V gene has CDR1 LNHDA and CDR2 SQIVND (reference sequence). V was cut by 1 base and J by 1 base, with 7 bases left in between. The CDR3 length is 14 residues.